This T cell receptor beta chain was recovered during a study of cytomegalovirus exposure and HLA in healthy donors. General study findings and limits: The study recorded 150 to 200 TCR beta chains that were cytomegalovirus-associated.

Germline CDR1 is SGHTA and CDR2 is FQGNSA. Unmatched junction bases numbered 5, after V lost 2 bases and J lost 5 bases. CDR3 length equals 14 residues. Some clones are missing from TCRdb's copy, which holds only in-frame ones; the method was immunoSEQ multiplex PCR. Of over 45,000 clones in the sample, approximately 88% were seen once. A remark on this clone: As yet, its antigen is unknown.

The receptor's source is a woman in her 30s in good health and CMV-seronegative. The chain carries TRBV7-2 and TRBJ1-1; 7 bases align to TRBD1. Sequencing was performed on PBMCs. The CDR3 loop reads CASSLLTGTTEAFF. In DNA form, the CDR3 reads TGTGCCAGCAGCTTACTGACAGGGACTACTGAAGCTTTCTTT. Full variable domain (missing parts from reference TRBV7-2 and TRBJ1-1): GAGVSQSPSNKVTEKGKDVELRCDPISGHTALYWYRQSLGQGLEFLIYFQGNSAPDKSGLPSDRFSAERTGGSVSTLTIQRTQQEDSAVYLCASSLLTGTTEAFFGQGTRLTVV.